What follows are 12 T cell receptor beta chains derived from one specimen sequenced in a study of T cells in Graves' hyperthyroidism and ophthalmopathy. Amplification of TCR beta CDR3 regions used RNA as the template. When the TCR CDR3 underwent first-round RT-PCR, the HTBI primer set was used. In TCRdb, the multiplex PCR reads were re-called with MiXCR into one record per CDR3 protein. The repertoire holds hundreds of thousands of distinct CDR3 sequences, with roughly a sixth as singletons. The material sequenced was blood. These receptors came from a woman aged 50 to 60 with Graves' hyperthyroidism that later progressed to Graves' ophthalmopathy.

About this clonotype itself: A read error may be the cause here, since a much bigger clone is one base away. The chain is built from TRBV7-2 and TRBJ2-3, with D uncertain. The CDR3 is 14 residues long. The germline V and J ends were trimmed by 3 bases and 2 bases, with 9 bases remaining between them. In germline, CDR1 is SGHTA, CDR2 FQGNSA. The DNA of the CDR3 is TGTGCCAGCAGCTTCACTAAGGACACAGATACGCAGTATTTT. Protein product: CASSFTKDTDTQYF.

This clonotype was observed a few times. This chain connects TRBV10-3 to TRBJ1-1, with D possibly being TRBD1 (6 bases). This CDR3 comprises 13 residues. V lost 9 bases and J lost 3, with 14 bases in between. CDR1 is ENHRY, CDR2 SYGVKD, per germline. CDR3 DNA sequence: TGTGCCATTGCGGGGGGCGCGGACACTGAAGCTTTCTTT. This codes for CAIAGGADTEAFF.

The V call is TRBV29-1, the J call TRBJ1-1; no reliable D call. This CDR3 is 11 amino acids long. Germline-derived CDR1 and CDR2 are SQVTM and ANQGSEA. The V end lost 7 bases, the J end lost 7 bases, and 13 bases lay between the germline ends. CDR3 DNA sequence: TGCAGCGCTCAAGAAAAAATTGAAGCTTTCTTT. Protein: CSAQEKIEAFF.

This clonotype was counted at least ten times. V usage is TRBV11-2 and J usage is TRBJ1-6; no clear D. This CDR3 has 15 amino acids. Germline values: CDR1 SGHAT, CDR2 FQNNGV. V lost 0 bases and J lost 7, with 10 bases in between. Written as DNA, the CDR3 is TGTGCCAGCAGCTTAGATCAAATGGCCAATTCACCCCTCCACTTT. Encoded protein: CASSLDQMANSPLHF.

A few counts support this clonotype. The V gene is TRBV6-1, the J gene TRBJ1-1; D is perhaps TRBD1 (5 bases). Trimming cost V 7 bases and J 1 base, with 13 bases left between them. CDR3 length: 14 amino acids. Germline V CDR1 and CDR2: MNHNS, SASEGT. The CDR3 region is CASKTRDSNTEAFF. The CDR3 nucleotides are TGTGCCAGCAAAACCCGGGACTCGAACACTGAAGCTTTCTTT.

This clonotype has at least ten counts. The CDR3 coding sequence is TGCAGCGTTGAACGCCAGGGTTATGGCTACACCTTC. This sequence encodes CSVERQGYGYTF. The chain combines TRBV29-1 with TRBJ1-2, with D possibly matching TRBD1 (5 bases). V lost 2 bases and J lost 5, with 9 bases in between. The CDR3 totals 12 residues. CDR1 is SQVTM, CDR2 ANQGSEA, per germline.

This clonotype was observed a few times. The chain is built from TRBV19 and TRBJ2-3; the D is unclear. The V end was cut by 10 bases, the J end by 3 bases, with 8 bases between. This CDR3 spans 11 amino acids. Germline CDR1 is LNHDA and CDR2 is SQIVND (reference sequence). The CDR3 spells CATLVTDTQYF. The CDR3 DNA sequence: TGTGCCACTCTCGTTACAGATACGCAGTATTTT.

A few counts support this clonotype. The rearrangement links TRBV7-9 to TRBJ1-5; TRBD1 matches 8 bases. Germline CDR1 SEHNR, CDR2 FQNEAQ (reference sequence). Trimming removed 2 bases from V and 4 bases from J; junction bases left unmatched: 13. CDR3 length: 18 residues. In DNA form, the CDR3 reads TGTGCCAGCAGCTTAACTAGCCAGGGGGCTGTCGGGAATCAGCCCCAGCATTTT. It codes for CASSLTSQGAVGNQPQHF.

Worth noting for this clonotype: One base away lies a much larger clone, so this may be a sequencing read error. This sequence joins TRBV6-1 and TRBJ2-1; tentative D call: TRBD1 (6 bases). The CDR3 is made up of 17 amino acids. Germline CDR1 is MNHNS and CDR2 is SASEGT. CDR3 coding DNA: TGTGCCAGCAGTGAATATCACATGGGGGCCTCCGACAATGAGCAGTTCTTC. Residues: CASSEYHMGASDNEQFF.

This clonotype was recorded at least ten times. The chain is built from TRBV2 and TRBJ2-3; TRBD1 matches 12 bases. From germline, CDR1 is SNHLY and CDR2 FYNNEI. J lost 4 bases, V lost 11 bases, and 10 bases had no gene match. This CDR3 comprises 15 residues. CDR3 bases: TGTGCCGGACATCCCGGGACAGGGGGCGCAGATACGCAGTATTTT. Translating gives CAGHPGTGGADTQYF.

This clonotype has ten or more counts. This chain joins TRBV20-1 and TRBJ2-5, with 9 bases fitting TRBD1. V trimming: 8 bases; J trimming: 5 bases; junction bases outside the gene matches: 6. The CDR3 has 12 residues. Germline CDR1 is DFQATT and CDR2 is SNEGSKA (reference sequence). The CDR3 DNA reads as TGCAGTCGGACAGGGGAAGCGGAGACCCAGTACTTC. It codes for CSRTGEAETQYF.

The V and J genes are TRBV24-1 and TRBJ2-5; D gene ambiguous. Germline lookup yields CDR1 KGHDR and CDR2 SFDVKD. The CDR3 extends over 15 amino acids. Trimming pared 4 bases from V and 1 base from J, leaving 12 bases between. CDR3 loop: CATSDNGRPQETQYF. The CDR3 region has the DNA TGTGCCACCAGTGACAACGGACGACCCCAAGAGACCCAGTACTTC.